This T cell receptor beta chain came from a study of shared clonotypes between healthy human individuals. Study findings and constraints: Sequencing depth was a factor that was expected to affect clonotype sharing among donors. Sampling covered blood only; tissue repertoires likely differ.

With respect to this clone: Its antigen is not identified.

The V and J ends lost 7 bases and 4 bases, in that order; junction bases with no gene match: 6. This CDR3 has 13 residues. Germline V gene sequence: CDR1 ENHRY, CDR2 SYGVKD. Using immunoSEQ multiplex PCR, the repertoire was profiled, and TCRdb retains in-frame clones only, with some absent. Counted here are hundreds of thousands of clones, 90% to 97% occurring once; the ten biggest clones make up 0.055% to 0.075%. Source material: naive CD4+ T cells sorted from blood. Subset reported: CD45RA+ positively selected. The chain combines TRBV10-3 with TRBJ1-1; TRBD1 matches at 7 bases. This receptor was taken from a woman aged 25 to 39 in good health. Here the CDR3 DNA reads TGTGCCATCACTGACAGGGTAAGCACTGAAGCTTTCTTT. Amino acids: CAITDRVSTEAFF.